This paragraph covers one T cell receptor (beta chain) sequence. The antigen remains undetermined. CDR1 and CDR2 (germline): MNHEY, SMNVEV (reference sequence). This CDR3 has 14 residues. The V segment lost 4 bases and the J segment 4 bases; nucleotides outside the gene matches: 3. This sample was included in a study of cytomegalovirus exposure and HLA in healthy donors. Study results and caveats: The investigators catalogued 180 or so TCR beta chains as cytomegalovirus-associated. Segments of the TCR beta V type were, in most cases, productive about 87% or about 30% of the time in an earlier analysis. A highly shared variant cluster was judged a likely technical artifact. Three of the chains that were CMV-associated were confirmed in vitro to be specific for CMV antigens.

The primer mix had 60 Vbeta and 13 Jbeta primers. TCRdb's copy holds only in-frame clones and misses some; the assay was immunoSEQ multiplex PCR. Recorded for this sample: under 65,000 clones. The origin of this receptor is a young woman in good health and CMV-seropositive. The source material was PBMCs. This rearrangement joins TRBV27 to TRBJ2-7, with TRBD1 matching over 11 bases. DNA for the CDR3: TGTGCCAGCAGTTCCGGGACAGGGGGATACGAGCAGTACTTC. Translating gives CASSSGTGGYEQYF.